This entry lists 20 T cell receptor beta chains sequenced from one sample in a study of cytomegalovirus exposure and HLA in healthy donors. PCR employed 60 Vbeta and 13 Jbeta primers. Here immunoSEQ multiplex PCR was the method, and the copy in TCRdb shows in-frame clones only, minus some. The sample comprises about 180,000 clones, 70% to 75% of which are singletons, and roughly 3% rests with the top ten. The sequencing sample was made of PBMCs. These receptor sequences come from a male donor in good health and CMV-seronegative.

V is TRBV4-2 and J is TRBJ2-5; a possible D gene is TRBD2 (5 bases). The J call may be mistaken, given a closer DNA end match to TRBJ2-7. This CDR3 comprises 15 residues. Germline CDR1 reads LGHNA; CDR2 reads YNFKEQ. The CDR3 region has the DNA TGTGCCAGCAGCCAGGCTCTAGCTGGCTCCTACGAGCAGTACTTC. It specifies CASSQALAGSYEQYF.

J is TRBJ2-7 and V is TRBV27; maybe TRBD1 (5 bases). Trimming stripped 7 bases from V and 3 bases from J, with 10 bases between. Germline V gene lookup returns CDR1 MNHEY and CDR2 SMNVEV (reference sequence). The CDR3 sequence is 12 residues long. CDR3 DNA sequence: TGTGCCAGCAAAGGGGCCCTCTACGAGCAGTACTTC. Translation gives CASKGALYEQYF.

The J gene is TRBJ2-3, the V gene TRBV2; maybe TRBD2 (6 bases). Germline V gene sequence: CDR1 SNHLY, CDR2 FYNNEI. This CDR3 is 17 amino acids long. Trimming removed 5 bases at V and 0 bases at J, with 18 bases between. The CDR3 nucleotides read TGTGCCAGCAGTTGGCTAGCGCCTCAAGCTAGCACAGATACGCAGTATTTT. Translating it yields CASSWLAPQASTDTQYF.

V is TRBV15 and J is TRBJ2-5; tentatively, D is TRBD1 (5 bases). V was trimmed by 0 bases and J by 2 bases, leaving 13 bases between them. Germline values: CDR1 LNHNV, CDR2 YYDKDF (reference sequence). This CDR3 is built from 16 residues. DNA for the CDR3: TGTGCCACCAGCAGAGATAGTACAGGCGGTCAAGAGACCCAGTACTTC. Its translation: CATSRDSTGGQETQYF.

This clone came up once. The V and J genes are TRBV25-1 and TRBJ1-5; no reliable D call. Trimming shortened V by 4 bases and J by 5 bases, and 9 bases separated the two germline ends. Germline loops: CDR1 MGHDK, CDR2 SYGVNS. The CDR3 runs 13 residues. The CDR3 sequence is CASSVNGDQPQHF. The CDR3, as DNA: TGTGCCAGCAGTGTGAACGGGGATCAGCCCCAGCATTTT.

This chain uses TRBV18 with TRBJ1-5; D call uncertain. This CDR3 spans 14 amino acids. V lost 3 bases and J lost 6, with 12 bases in between. Germline V CDR1 and CDR2: KGHSH, LQKENI. DNA of the CDR3: TGTGCCAGCTCACCTCCGGGCGGGATTCAGCCCCAGCATTTT. This sequence encodes CASSPPGGIQPQHF.

V usage is TRBV28 and J usage is TRBJ1-1; tentatively, D is TRBD1 (6 bases). The CDR3 is 15 amino acids. CDR1 and CDR2 from the germline V gene are MDHEN and SYDVKM. Trimming pared 5 bases from V and 4 bases from J, leaving 17 bases between. CDR3 amino acids: CASSALGRGATEAFF. CDR3 in DNA: TGTGCCAGCAGTGCCCTCGGGAGGGGGGCCACTGAAGCTTTCTTT.

The chain joins TRBV19 to TRBJ2-1; 9 bases fit TRBD1. V shed 6 bases and J 10 bases; nucleotides not matched to a gene: 7. This CDR3 has 13 residues. CDR1 and CDR2 (germline): LNHDA, SQIVND (reference sequence). The CDR3 reads CASRGQGLAEQFF. The CDR3 DNA is TGTGCCAGTAGGGGACAGGGATTAGCCGAGCAGTTCTTC.

This chain uses TRBV11-1 with TRBJ1-2; TRBD1 matches 8 bases. From germline, CDR1 is SGHAT and CDR2 FQDESV (reference sequence). Losses at the gene ends were 5 bases for V and 2 bases for J; bases not matched to a gene: 4. This CDR3 has 14 amino acids. The CDR3 nucleotides read TGTGCCAGCAGCCTACGGACAGGGAACTATGGCTACACCTTC. Encoded protein: CASSLRTGNYGYTF.

J is TRBJ2-1 and V is TRBV19; 12 bases align to TRBD2. J gave up 9 bases and V 10 bases, and 22 bases lay outside the gene matches. Per the germline V gene, CDR1 is LNHDA and CDR2 is SQIVND (reference sequence). The CDR3 runs 18 residues. In nucleotides, the CDR3 is TGTGCCACCACACCCCGGCTAGCGGGAGGGCGTAAGGTCAGTGAGCAGTTCTTC. Translation gives CATTPRLAGGRKVSEQFF.

V and J are TRBV30 and TRBJ1-3; maybe TRBD1 (6 bases). Trimming took 0 bases from V and 6 from J, leaving 18 bases between them. This CDR3 has 16 amino acids. CDR1 is GTSNPN and CDR2 is SVGIG in the germline V gene (reference sequence). As DNA, the CDR3 is TGTGCCTGGAGTGTACCAGGGACAAGGAGATTAAACACCATATATTTT. Translation gives CAWSVPGTRRLNTIYF.

V and J are TRBV11-2 and TRBJ1-5, with 7 nucleotides matching TRBD1. Unmatched junction bases numbered 5, after V lost 0 bases and J lost 6 bases. This CDR3 contains 15 residues. Per germline, CDR1 SGHAT and CDR2 FQNNGV. DNA for the CDR3: TGTGCCAGCAGCTTAGAACAGGGGCCGGGTCAGCCCCAGCATTTT. Protein product: CASSLEQGPGQPQHF.

This clone showed up just a few times. The chain is built from TRBV7-2 and TRBJ1-5, with D tentatively TRBD1 (5 bases). The CDR3 sequence is 15 residues long. Germline CDR1 reads SGHTA; CDR2 reads FQGNSA. Trimming took 1 base from V and 9 from J, leaving 16 bases between them. CDR3 bases: TGTGCCAGCAGCTTAGTTTTGTCTCAGGGATGGCCCCAGCATTTT. It encodes CASSLVLSQGWPQHF.

This clone was recorded once. The CDR3 nucleotides read TGTGCCAGCAGGGGAGCTATTACCGGGGAGCTGTTTTTT. Its protein is CASRGAITGELFF. The gene calls are TRBV6-1 and TRBJ2-2; a weak D match, TRBD2 (5 bases). This CDR3 spans 13 amino acids. Germline loops: CDR1 MNHNS, CDR2 SASEGT. The ends were cut back, 6 bases at V and 5 bases at J, with 10 bases in the middle.

This clone was seen only once. The chain links TRBV30 to TRBJ2-2; D perhaps matches TRBD2 (6 bases). Germline V gene lookup returns CDR1 GTSNPN and CDR2 SVGIG (reference sequence). Between the trimmed V and J ends, which lost 4 bases and 2 bases, there was a span of 14 bases. The CDR3 has 15 residues. The CDR3 reads CAWTAGRSNTGELFF. In DNA, the CDR3 is TGTGCCTGGACCGCGGGGAGATCTAACACCGGGGAGCTGTTTTTT.

This clone appeared a few times. This chain links TRBV9 with TRBJ2-7, with 8 bases that match TRBD2. The CDR3 is 15 amino acids. The V and J ends lost 1 base and 3 bases, in that order; junction bases with no gene match: 6. In germline, CDR1 is SGDLS, CDR2 YYNGEE. The CDR3 protein is CASSVRSGTSYEQYF. The CDR3 bases are TGTGCCAGCAGCGTACGGTCGGGGACTAGCTACGAGCAGTACTTC.

This clone was counted between two and nine times. The chain employs TRBV28 and TRBJ2-1, with 12 bases matching TRBD2. Germline assignment: CDR1 MDHEN and CDR2 SYDVKM. The J segment lost 4 bases and the V segment lost 4 bases, leaving 8 bases of the junction unmatched. The CDR3 has 17 residues. The CDR3 nucleotides are TGTGCCAGCAGTTCGCGACTAGCGGGGGCCGTATACAATGAGCAGTTCTTC. This translates into CASSSRLAGAVYNEQFF.

The chain links TRBV5-1 to TRBJ2-1; D gene ambiguous. The CDR3 extends over 18 amino acids. Trimming shortened V by 0 bases and J by 4 bases, and 20 bases separated the two germline ends. The germline gives CDR1 SGHRS, CDR2 YFSETQ. For the CDR3, the DNA is TGCGCCAGCAGCTTGGACCCTAGTGGCCCCGGCCCTTACAATGAGCAGTTCTTC. This codes for CASSLDPSGPGPYNEQFF.

The chain employs TRBV28 and TRBJ1-2, with a tentative D call TRBD1 (6 bases). Trimming removed 2 bases at V and 8 bases at J, with 15 bases between. The CDR3 runs to 14 residues. From germline, CDR1 is MDHEN and CDR2 SYDVKM. CDR3 sequence: CASSLLGGLGGYTF. CDR3 nucleotides: TGTGCCAGCAGTTTACTCGGGGGGCTTGGAGGCTACACCTTC.

The chain uses TRBV15 and TRBJ1-1; 7 bases are shared with TRBD1. Looked up from germline, CDR1 is LNHNV and CDR2 is YYDKDF (reference sequence). CDR3 size: 15 residues. Losses at the gene ends were 5 bases for V and 4 bases for J; bases not matched to a gene: 10. CDR3 coding DNA: TGTGCCACCAGCCGAAGACAGGGAGGTTTCACTGAAGCTTTCTTT. Its protein product is CATSRRQGGFTEAFF.